This T cell receptor beta chain was captured by sequencing in a study of identical twins. Study findings and constraints: The conclusions drew on cross-sectional statistical analysis instead of tracking the same donors.

TCRdb re-called the 5' RACE reads with MiXCR, one entry per CDR3 protein. The sample has 570,000 or so distinct CDR3 sequences, approximately 9.6% seen once; the top ten hold under 3.5%. This clonotype was recorded at least ten times. Its matching antigen is unknown. CDR3 length: 16 residues. Trimming took off 6 bases at V and 6 bases at J, with 22 bases between the two ends. The V gene's germline CDR1 is SGHAT and CDR2 FQNNGV. These data also formed part of another study, on yellow fever vaccine responses in identical twins.

The gene calls are TRBV11-2 and TRBJ2-3; perhaps D is TRBD1 or TRBD2 (5 bases each). Material for sequencing was PBMCs. This sequence was found in a woman in her late teens or twenties in good health. The CDR3 DNA is TGTGCCAGCAGAAAAACGACGGGACGGCCCGCGGATACGCAGTATTTT. Encoded protein: CASRKTTGRPADTQYF.